A single sample is the source of the 29 T cell receptor beta chains below, sequenced in a study of cytomegalovirus exposure and HLA in healthy donors. The PCR contained 60 Vbeta and 13 Jbeta primers. The protocol was immunoSEQ multiplex PCR, while the TCRdb copy is restricted to in-frame clones and leaves out a portion. Of over 75,000 clones listed, approximately 84% are singletons. The sample comprised PBMCs. These receptors all come from a woman under 30 in good health and CMV-seropositive.

This chain connects TRBV4-2 to TRBJ2-3; 12 nucleotides agree with TRBD2. This CDR3 region has 16 residues. After removal of 4 bases from V and 2 bases from J, the junction contained 4 bases not matched to a gene. Germline V gene sequence: CDR1 LGHNA, CDR2 YNFKEQ. The CDR3 loop reads CASSRGLAGYTDTQYF. DNA of the CDR3: TGTGCCAGCAGCCGAGGACTAGCGGGGTACACAGATACGCAGTATTTT.

V gene TRBV9 combines with J gene TRBJ2-1; the match to TRBD1 covers 7 bases. The V gene end was trimmed by 2 bases and the J gene end by 0 bases; junction bases not matched to a gene: 8. The CDR3 runs to 17 residues. Germline lookup yields CDR1 SGDLS and CDR2 YYNGEE. CDR3 residues: CASSVNPRGNSYNEQFF. The CDR3 region has the DNA TGTGCCAGCAGCGTTAACCCCAGGGGGAACTCCTACAATGAGCAGTTCTTC.

This clone was detected ten times or more. The rearrangement links TRBV29-1 to TRBJ2-7, with D possibly matching TRBD2 (6 bases). The germline V and J ends were trimmed by 6 bases and 0 bases, with 15 bases remaining between them. The CDR3 extends over 14 amino acids. Per germline, CDR1 SQVTM and CDR2 ANQGSEA. CDR3 region: CSVIKEGISYEQYF. The CDR3 DNA is TGCAGCGTCATAAAGGAGGGGATCTCCTACGAGCAGTACTTC.

This chain uses TRBV4-1 with TRBJ2-7, with unresolved D. The CDR3 length is 13 residues. Per the germline V gene, CDR1 is MGHRA and CDR2 is YSYEKL. The V end was cut by 0 bases, the J end by 7 bases, with 10 bases between. CDR3 sequence (DNA): TGCGCCAGCAGCCAAGATAGCCGCCTGGAGCAGTACTTC. Translated: CASSQDSRLEQYF.

The V call is TRBV7-9, the J call TRBJ2-7, with TRBD2 matching over 8 bases. After removal of 5 bases from V and 4 bases from J, the junction contained 10 bases not matched to a gene. Germline V gives CDR1 SEHNR, CDR2 FQNEAQ (reference sequence). This CDR3 contains 15 residues. The CDR3 sequence is CASSPAGTSVYEQYF. The DNA of the CDR3 is TGTGCCAGCAGCCCCGCCGGGACTAGTGTTTACGAGCAGTACTTC.

This sequence joins TRBV2 and TRBJ2-7, with D unclear. CDR1 and CDR2 (germline): SNHLY, FYNNEI. CDR3 length: 16 amino acids. Trimming shortened V by 2 bases and J by 2 bases, and 16 bases separated the two germline ends. As DNA, the CDR3 is TGTGCCAGCAGTGAATTAAGACCGGGTCGCACCTACGAGCAGTACTTC. It codes for CASSELRPGRTYEQYF. Together with reference TRBV2 and TRBJ2-7, the CDR3 gives the full variable domain: EPEVTQTPSHQVTQMGQEVILRCVPISNHLYFYWYRQILGQKVEFLVSFYNNEISEKSEIFDDQFSVERPDGSNFTLKIRSTKLEDSAMYFCASSELRPGRTYEQYFGPGTRLTVT.

The rearrangement joins TRBV5-6 to TRBJ1-3; no clear D. CDR1 is SGHDT and CDR2 is YYEEEE in the germline V gene. The CDR3 covers 13 residues. V was cut by 1 base and J by 4 bases, with 6 bases left in between. The DNA of the CDR3 is TGTGCCAGCAGCTTGAGCTGGGGAAACACCATATATTTT. It is translated as CASSLSWGNTIYF.

The rearrangement uses TRBV5-1 and TRBJ2-2; 11 bases map to TRBD1. The CDR3 spans 16 residues. Germline CDR1 and CDR2: SGHRS and YFSETQ. Unmatched junction bases numbered 5, after V lost 0 bases and J lost 7 bases. CDR3 sequence (DNA): TGCGCCAGCAGCTTGGCAGGGACAGGGGGATTCGGGGAGCTGTTTTTT. It translates to CASSLAGTGGFGELFF. The entire variable domain, with the rest obtained from reference TRBV5-1 and TRBJ2-2, is as follows: KAGVTQTPRYLIKTRGQQVTLSCSPISGHRSVSWYQQTPGQGLQFLFEYFSETQRNKGNFPGRFSGRQFSNSRSEMNVSTLELGDSALYLCASSLAGTGGFGELFFGEGSRLTVL.

The chain carries TRBV27 and TRBJ2-7; 7 bases are shared with TRBD2. The CDR3 extends over 15 amino acids. With 5 bases clipped from V and 5 bases from J, the junction kept 12 bases outside the gene matches. Per germline, CDR1 MNHEY and CDR2 SMNVEV (reference sequence). CDR3 amino acids: CASSIPGGSINEQYF. DNA of the CDR3: TGTGCCAGCAGTATCCCCGGCGGGAGTATAAACGAGCAGTACTTC.

V is TRBV28 and J is TRBJ2-2; D may be TRBD1 (6 bases). Germline assignment: CDR1 MDHEN and CDR2 SYDVKM. V was shortened by 3 bases and J by 4 bases, with 15 bases between the two germline ends. There are 16 residues in the CDR3. In DNA form, the CDR3 reads TGTGCCAGCAGTTTTATAACCCCAGGGGTCACCGGGGAGCTGTTTTTT. Its translation: CASSFITPGVTGELFF.

J is TRBJ1-1 and V is TRBV19; the D gene is possibly TRBD1 (5 bases). Germline loops: CDR1 LNHDA, CDR2 SQIVND (reference sequence). V was clipped by 10 bases and J by 1 base, with 16 bases between them. This CDR3 is 14 amino acids long. The CDR3 here is CATLKGATNTEAFF. The CDR3 coding sequence is TGTGCCACGTTAAAAGGGGCCACGAACACTGAAGCTTTCTTT.

The chain employs TRBV6-1 and TRBJ1-2; 7 bases fit TRBD1. This CDR3 is built from 14 residues. The V segment lost 7 bases and the J segment 0 bases; nucleotides outside the gene matches: 5. Germline lookup yields CDR1 MNHNS and CDR2 SASEGT. CDR3 sequence: CASTYGQANYGYTF. CDR3 DNA: TGTGCCAGCACATATGGACAGGCTAACTATGGCTACACCTTC.

Only one count was recorded for this clone. The rearrangement joins TRBV7-2 to TRBJ2-7, with D uncertain. Germline V CDR1 and CDR2: SGHTA, FQGNSA. CDR3 length equals 12 residues. Trimming pared 2 bases from V and 7 bases from J, leaving 9 bases between. CDR3 sequence (DNA): TGTGCCAGCAGCTTAAATTATTTGGAGCAGTACTTC. Its translation: CASSLNYLEQYF. Together with reference TRBV7-2 and TRBJ2-7, the CDR3 gives the full variable domain: GAGVSQSPSNKVTEKGKDVELRCDPISGHTALYWYRQSLGQGLEFLIYFQGNSAPDKSGLPSDRFSAERTGGSVSTLTIQRTQQEDSAVYLCASSLNYLEQYFGPGTRLTVT.

This clone has more than one count but fewer than ten. V usage is TRBV6-1 and J usage is TRBJ1-5; D is perhaps TRBD1 (6 bases). Germline-derived CDR1 and CDR2 are MNHNS and SASEGT. The CDR3 totals 13 residues. V shed 6 bases and J shed 3 bases, with 9 bases lying between them. CDR3 loop: CASRGQINQPQHF. The CDR3 DNA reads TGTGCCAGCAGGGGACAAATCAATCAGCCCCAGCATTTT.

The chain couples TRBV6-6 to TRBJ2-3; unclear D gene. V was clipped by 0 bases and J by 0 bases, with 10 bases between them. The CDR3 has 16 amino acids. CDR1 and CDR2 from the germline V gene are MNHNY and SVGAGI (reference sequence). CDR3 loop: CASSYSHPASTDTQYF. CDR3 in DNA: TGTGCCAGCAGTTACTCACACCCCGCCAGCACAGATACGCAGTATTTT.

This chain connects TRBV5-1 to TRBJ2-7, with a weak D call TRBD1 (6 bases). V dropped 0 bases and J dropped 6 bases, with 7 bases sitting between them. The germline V gene has CDR1 SGHRS and CDR2 YFSETQ. This CDR3 comprises 12 residues. CDR3 nucleotides: TGCGCCAGCAGCTTGGACAGGGCCGAGCAGTACTTC. Translated, it gives CASSLDRAEQYF.

V gene TRBV25-1 combines with J gene TRBJ1-2, with 9 bases aligning to TRBD1. CDR3 length equals 14 residues. The germline CDR1 and CDR2 sequences are MGHDK and SYGVNS. The V segment lost 2 bases and the J segment 6 bases; nucleotides outside the gene matches: 4. The CDR3 nucleotides read TGTGCCAGCAGTGAAACAGGGGGCAGGGATGGCTACACCTTC. This translates into CASSETGGRDGYTF.

The rearrangement joins TRBV10-3 to TRBJ2-3; no reliable D call. Germline assignment: CDR1 ENHRY and CDR2 SYGVKD. The CDR3 contains 17 residues. V shed 5 bases and J shed 0 bases, with 18 bases lying between them. CDR3 protein: CAISQPTRITSTDTQYF. The CDR3 DNA is TGTGCCATCAGTCAACCGACTCGGATCACTAGCACAGATACGCAGTATTTT.

This clone was observed once. This sample includes further DNA sequences coding for the same CDR3. This sequence joins TRBV6-4 and TRBJ2-3; 11 nucleotides align to TRBD2. Germline trimming cut 5 bases from V and 0 bases from J; bases unmatched to any gene: 1. Germline CDR1 is MRHNA and CDR2 is SNTAGT. This CDR3 contains 15 residues. The DNA for the CDR3 is TGTGCCAGCAGTAGGACTAGCGGGAGCACAGATACGCAGTATTTT. Translated: CASSRTSGSTDTQYF.

The chain employs TRBV2 and TRBJ1-6; a possible D gene is TRBD1 (5 bases). The ends were cut back, 5 bases at V and 4 bases at J, with 6 bases in the middle. The CDR3 covers 13 residues. Germline-derived CDR1 and CDR2 are SNHLY and FYNNEI. The CDR3 DNA reads TGTGCCAGCAGTCGGGGGTATAATTCACCCCTCCACTTT. The encoded protein is CASSRGYNSPLHF. Together with reference TRBV2 and TRBJ1-6, the CDR3 gives the full variable domain: EPEVTQTPSHQVTQMGQEVILRCVPISNHLYFYWYRQILGQKVEFLVSFYNNEISEKSEIFDDQFSVERPDGSNFTLKIRSTKLEDSAMYFCASSRGYNSPLHFGNGTRLTVT.

The chain employs TRBV30 and TRBJ1-1; tentatively, D is TRBD1 (6 bases). The CDR3 runs 13 residues. With 4 bases removed from V and 2 bases from J, the gap between germline ends came to 11 bases. CDR1 and CDR2 from the germline V gene are GTSNPN and SVGIG (reference sequence). This CDR3 reads CAWTDSHNTEAFF. CDR3 DNA: TGTGCCTGGACGGACAGTCACAACACTGAAGCTTTCTTT.

This clone was observed once. The chain recombines TRBV2 with TRBJ2-5; 9 nucleotides agree with TRBD2. The CDR3 extends over 18 amino acids. The germline CDR1 and CDR2 sequences are SNHLY and FYNNEI. V lost 3 bases to trimming and J lost 2 bases; unmatched junction nucleotides: 13. The CDR3 here is CASSDQRGDPQPQETQYF. DNA for the CDR3: TGTGCCAGCAGTGATCAGCGGGGGGACCCACAACCGCAAGAGACCCAGTACTTC.

V usage is TRBV9 and J usage is TRBJ2-2; 8 bases map to TRBD1. Germline assignment: CDR1 SGDLS and CDR2 YYNGEE. With V trimmed by 4 bases and J by 6 bases, 11 bases remained unmatched. This CDR3 has 16 residues. The CDR3 nucleotides read TGTGCCAGCAGCATCGGGACAGGATGGGTAGCCGGGGAGCTGTTTTTT. It is translated as CASSIGTGWVAGELFF.

In nucleotides, the CDR3 is TGTGCCAGCAGCAGCAGGGTTGGGGAGACCCAGTACTTC. Its protein is CASSSRVGETQYF. The chain links TRBV7-8 to TRBJ2-5; D is perhaps TRBD1 (5 bases). This CDR3 has 13 amino acids. From germline, CDR1 is SGHVS and CDR2 FQNEAQ. Between the trimmed V and J ends, which lost 5 bases and 5 bases, there was a span of 12 bases. The variable domain in full, completed from reference TRBV7-8 and TRBJ2-5, reads GAGVSQSPRYKVAKRGQDVALRCDPISGHVSLFWYQQALGQGPEFLTYFQNEAQLDKSGLPSDRFFAERPEGSVSTLKIQRTQQEDSAVYLCASSSRVGETQYFGPGTRLLVL.

This sequence joins TRBV7-3 and TRBJ2-1; 7 bases fit TRBD2. The CDR3 extends over 14 amino acids. Unmatched junction bases numbered 11, after V lost 5 bases and J lost 10 bases. Germline V gives CDR1 SGHTA, CDR2 FQGTGA. In nucleotides, the CDR3 is TGTGCCAGCAGCCTACAACATGGGAGGGGCGAGCAGTTCTTC. Amino acids: CASSLQHGRGEQFF.

This clone is a singleton in its sample. V is TRBV10-3 and J is TRBJ2-7; D is perhaps TRBD2 (6 bases). This CDR3 comprises 12 residues. The V end was cut by 8 bases, the J end by 3 bases, with 11 bases between. CDR1 and CDR2 (germline): ENHRY, SYGVKD. This chain's CDR3 is CAILGGNYEQYF. The DNA for the CDR3 is TGTGCCATCCTCGGGGGAAACTACGAGCAGTACTTC.

The gene calls are TRBV28 and TRBJ2-1; possible D gene TRBD2, 5 bases. CDR1 and CDR2 from the germline V gene are MDHEN and SYDVKM. The CDR3 runs to 15 residues. V shed 7 bases and J shed 4 bases, with 17 bases lying between them. The CDR3 loop is CASIPASSGYNEQFF. Written as DNA, the CDR3 is TGTGCCAGCATTCCCGCGTCGTCGGGGTACAATGAGCAGTTCTTC.

This clone appeared once. This chain uses TRBV28 with TRBJ1-2; the match to TRBD1 covers 8 bases. The V and J ends lost 6 bases and 4 bases, in that order; junction bases with no gene match: 7. The length of the CDR3 is 14 residues. The germline CDR1 and CDR2 sequences are MDHEN and SYDVKM. The CDR3 loop is CASRSQGASYGYTF. The CDR3 region has the DNA TGTGCCAGCAGGTCTCAGGGGGCGAGCTATGGCTACACCTTC.

The J gene is TRBJ1-4, the V gene TRBV9; 9 nucleotides match TRBD1. The CDR3 runs 17 residues. Germline CDR1 and CDR2: SGDLS and YYNGEE. The J segment lost 4 bases and the V segment lost 4 bases, leaving 11 bases of the junction unmatched. CDR3 bases: TGTGCCAGCAGCTCCGGGACAGGGTGGGGAGTTAATGAAAAACTGTTTTTT. It is translated as CASSSGTGWGVNEKLFF. Combining the CDR3 with reference TRBV9 and TRBJ1-4 gives the whole variable domain DSGVTQTPKHLITATGQRVTLRCSPRSGDLSVYWYQQSLDQGLQFLIQYYNGEERAKGNILERFSAQQFPDLHSELNLSSLELGDSALYFCASSSGTGWGVNEKLFFGSGTQLSVL.